A selection of T cell receptor beta chains follows, all from one sample in a study of shared clonotypes between healthy human individuals. Method: immunoSEQ multiplex PCR; TCRdb's copy keeps in-frame clones and lacks some. Counted here are about 590,000 clones, nearly 97% occurring once; the ten biggest clones make up approximately 0.1%. The sequencing input was naive CD8+ T cells sorted from blood. The receptors derive from a woman aged 25 to 45 in good health. The CDR3 runs from the conserved cysteine through the conserved F or W. A D gene is named only where the DNA matches it firmly. Not all rows give a size; the values are once, few, many and, for expanded clones, a class.

d_call j_call clone_size v_call cdr3_nt cdr3_aa
- TRBJ1-4 - TRBV7-9 TGTGCCAGCAGCTTACTGGGATCCAATGAAAAACTGTTTTTT CASSLLGSNEKLFF
- TRBJ1-1 - TRBV28 TGTGCCAGCAGTCCACGGAACACTGAAGCTTTCTTT CASSPRNTEAFF
TRBD2 TRBJ2-1 - TRBV30 TGTGCCAGCGGACTAGCGGCCCAGTGGGGTGAGCAGTTCTTC CASGLAAQWGEQFF
- TRBJ2-5 - TRBV7-9 TGTGCCAGCAGGCCAGTTTTACAAGAGACCCAGTACTTC CASRPVLQETQYF
- TRBJ2-3 - TRBV9 TGTGCCAGCAGCGTAGAGGGCCCCACAGATACGCAGTATTTT CASSVEGPTDTQYF
- TRBJ2-2 - TRBV19 TGTGCCAGTAGTATCTCTCCCCCGGGCGGGGAGCTGTTTTTT CASSISPPGGELFF
TRBD1 TRBJ2-7 - TRBV27 TGTGCCAGCAGCCTCGGGACAGAGATATACGAGCAGTACTTC CASSLGTEIYEQYF
- TRBJ2-1 - TRBV29-1 TGCAGCGTTTTTATCTACAATGAGCAGTTCTTC CSVFIYNEQFF
TRBD2 TRBJ2-7 once TRBV6-1 TGTGCCAGCAGGGTTTCGGGGACTAGCGGACTCGAGCAGTACTTC CASRVSGTSGLEQYF
TRBD2 TRBJ2-1 - TRBV4-1 TGCGCCAGCAGCCAAGATCGCGGGCTAGCGGGAGGATCCTACAATGAGCAGTTCTTC CASSQDRGLAGGSYNEQFF
- TRBJ2-7 - TRBV4-1 TGTGGGACCAGCCGCTCCTACGAGCAGTACTTC CGTSRSYEQYF
- TRBJ1-1 - TRBV7-6 TGTGCCAGCAGCCAGCTCAGTCTGGGGCAAGGCACTGAAGCTTTCTTT CASSQLSLGQGTEAFF
TRBD2 TRBJ2-7 - TRBV10-3 TGTGCCATCAGTGGATCTAGCGGGCGCGGGTACGAGCAGTACTTC CAISGSSGRGYEQYF
- TRBJ2-5 - TRBV28 TGTGCCAGCAGTCAGGACGGAGAATGGTCAGAGACCCAGTACTTC CASSQDGEWSETQYF
- TRBJ2-7 - TRBV9 TGTGCCAGCAGCGTCCCCGGGTTCTACGAGCAGTACTTC CASSVPGFYEQYF
TRBD1 TRBJ2-5 - TRBV9 TGTGCCAGCAGCGTAGGGGGTGGGGACAGCCAAGAGACCCAGTACTTC CASSVGGGDSQETQYF
- TRBJ2-7 - TRBV10-2 TGCGCCAGCAGGTCTGGGGGAGGTTCCTACGAGCAGTACTTC CASRSGGGSYEQYF
TRBD2 TRBJ2-2 - TRBV6-5 TGTGCCAGCAGCTACCTAGCGGGAGGGCCTACCGGGGAGCTGTTTTTT CASSYLAGGPTGELFF
TRBD2 TRBJ2-7 - TRBV2 TGTGCCAGCAGTGGGGGACTAGCGGGAGATGAGCAGTACTTC CASSGGLAGDEQYF
- TRBJ1-2 - TRBV5-1 TGCGCCAGCAGCCCGGGGTTAGGGTATGACAGGACCGCATATGGCTACACCTTC CASSPGLGYDRTAYGYTF
TRBD2 TRBJ2-1 - TRBV19 TGTGCCAGTACCGAGACTAGCTACTACTACAATGAGCAGTTCTTC CASTETSYYYNEQFF
- TRBJ2-3 - TRBV6-1 TGTGCCAGCAGTGATTTCGGGAGCGCAGATACGCAGTATTTT CASSDFGSADTQYF
- TRBJ1-2 - TRBV27 TGTGCCAGCAGTCCTATAGGCGGGGCCGGAGGCTACACCTTC CASSPIGGAGGYTF
- TRBJ2-2 - TRBV28 TGTGCCAGCACCCTGGGTGAGGGGACCGGGGAGCTGTTTTTT CASTLGEGTGELFF